Here is one T cell receptor beta chain with its context. The antigen is unknown. The data stem from a study of cytomegalovirus exposure and HLA in healthy donors. Turning to the study itself: Earlier, almost 120 million unique TCR beta sequences were recovered from approximately 200 million T cells by an analysis.

PCR employed 60 Vbeta and 13 Jbeta primers. In the authors' workflow: Later, an analysis found roughly 80 million unique TCR beta chains, and roughly 9.9 million of these were shared. Assay: immunoSEQ multiplex PCR; the TCRdb copy retains only in-frame clones and omits some. Clone size and the V and J calls come from that table; the DNA yielded D and trimming. The repertoire holds about 130,000 clones, with about 74% as singletons. Study-wide points: A missense DCLRE1C variant was associated with V- and J-gene trimming of TCR beta chains in a later analysis, and an independent cohort replicated the association.

Trimming took off 6 bases at V and 0 bases at J, with 21 bases between the two ends. Germline CDR1 is GTSNPN and CDR2 is SVGIG (reference sequence). This CDR3 spans 18 amino acids. Sample: PBMCs. The V and J genes are TRBV30 and TRBJ2-6; the D gene is possibly TRBD1 (5 bases). The receptor was isolated from a male donor in good health and CMV-seronegative. The CDR3 region is CACHTPGHFFSGANVLTF. CDR3 coding DNA: TGTGCCTGCCACACCCCCGGACACTTCTTCTCTGGGGCCAACGTCCTGACTTTC.